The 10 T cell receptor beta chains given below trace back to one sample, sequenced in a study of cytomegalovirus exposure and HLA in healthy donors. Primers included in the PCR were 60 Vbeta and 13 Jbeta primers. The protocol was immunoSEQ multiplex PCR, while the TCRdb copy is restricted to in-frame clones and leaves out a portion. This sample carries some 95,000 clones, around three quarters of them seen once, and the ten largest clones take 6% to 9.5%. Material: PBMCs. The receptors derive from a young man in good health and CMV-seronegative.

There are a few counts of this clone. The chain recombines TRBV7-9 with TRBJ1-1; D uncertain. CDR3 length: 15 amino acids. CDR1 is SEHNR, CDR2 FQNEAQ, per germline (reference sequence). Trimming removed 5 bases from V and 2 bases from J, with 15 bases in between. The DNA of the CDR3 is TGTGCCAGCAGCCCCCTGTTGGGCGTAAACACTGAAGCTTTCTTT. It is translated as CASSPLLGVNTEAFF.

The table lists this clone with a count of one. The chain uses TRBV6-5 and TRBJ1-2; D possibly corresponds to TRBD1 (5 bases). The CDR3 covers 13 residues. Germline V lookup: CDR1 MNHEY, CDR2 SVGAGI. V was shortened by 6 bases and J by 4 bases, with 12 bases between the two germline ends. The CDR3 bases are TGTGCCAGCAGAGACACAGGTTTCTATGGCTACACCTTC. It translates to CASRDTGFYGYTF.

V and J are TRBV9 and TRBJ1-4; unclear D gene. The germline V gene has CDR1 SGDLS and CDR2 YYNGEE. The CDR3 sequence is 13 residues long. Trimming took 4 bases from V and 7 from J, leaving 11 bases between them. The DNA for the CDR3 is TGTGCCAGCAGCCCGAACAGTGCTGAAAAACTGTTTTTT. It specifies CASSPNSAEKLFF.

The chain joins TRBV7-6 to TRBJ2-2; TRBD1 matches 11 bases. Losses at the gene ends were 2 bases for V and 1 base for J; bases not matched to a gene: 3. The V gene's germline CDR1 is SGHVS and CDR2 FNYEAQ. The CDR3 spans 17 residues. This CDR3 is CASSLTGTGGNTGELFF. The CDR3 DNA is TGTGCCAGCAGCTTAACAGGGACAGGGGGGAACACCGGGGAGCTGTTTTTT.

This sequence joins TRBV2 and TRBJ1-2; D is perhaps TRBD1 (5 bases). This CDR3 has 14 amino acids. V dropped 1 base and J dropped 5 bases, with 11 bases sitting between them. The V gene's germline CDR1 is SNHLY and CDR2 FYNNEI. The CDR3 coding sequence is TGTGCCAGCAGTGAAGTGGGCAGGGATTATGGCTACACCTTC. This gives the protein CASSEVGRDYGYTF.

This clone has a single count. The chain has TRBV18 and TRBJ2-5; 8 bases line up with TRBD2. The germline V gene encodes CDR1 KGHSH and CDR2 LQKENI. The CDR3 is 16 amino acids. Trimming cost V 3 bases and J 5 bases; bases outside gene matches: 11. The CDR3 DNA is TGTGCCAGCTCACCTTCCGGGACTAGTTTGGGGGAGACCCAGTACTTC. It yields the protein CASSPSGTSLGETQYF.

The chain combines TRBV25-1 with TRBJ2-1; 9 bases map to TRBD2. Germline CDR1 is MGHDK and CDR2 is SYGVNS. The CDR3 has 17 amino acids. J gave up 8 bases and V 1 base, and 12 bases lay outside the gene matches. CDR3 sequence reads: CASSESGLAGNRDEQFF. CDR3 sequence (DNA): TGTGCCAGCAGTGAATCAGGGCTAGCGGGAAATAGAGATGAGCAGTTCTTC. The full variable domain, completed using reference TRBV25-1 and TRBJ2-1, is EADIYQTPRYLVIGTGKKITLECSQTMGHDKMYWYQQDPGMELHLIHYSYGVNSTEKGDLSSESTVSRIRTEHFPLTLESARPSHTSQYLCASSESGLAGNRDEQFFGPGTRLTVL.

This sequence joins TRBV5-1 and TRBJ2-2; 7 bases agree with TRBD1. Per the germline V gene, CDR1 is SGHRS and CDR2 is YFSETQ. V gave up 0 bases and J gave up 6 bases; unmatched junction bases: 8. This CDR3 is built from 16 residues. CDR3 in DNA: TGCGCCAGCAGCTTGGGGACCGGACAGGCGGCCGGGGAGCTGTTTTTT. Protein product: CASSLGTGQAAGELFF.

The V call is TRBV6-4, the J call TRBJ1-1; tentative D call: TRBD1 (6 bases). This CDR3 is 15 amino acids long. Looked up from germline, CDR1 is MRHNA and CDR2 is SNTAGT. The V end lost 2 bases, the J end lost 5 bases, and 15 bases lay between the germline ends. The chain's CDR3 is CASSDTAQGGTEAFF. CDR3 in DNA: TGTGCCAGCAGTGACACAGCACAGGGCGGGACTGAAGCTTTCTTT.

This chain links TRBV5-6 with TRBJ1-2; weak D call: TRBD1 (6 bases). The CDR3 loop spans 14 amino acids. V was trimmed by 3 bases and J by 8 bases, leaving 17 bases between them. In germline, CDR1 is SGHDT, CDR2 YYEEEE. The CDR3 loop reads CASSSKTGIDGYTF. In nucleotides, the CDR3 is TGTGCCAGCAGCTCTAAAACAGGGATCGACGGCTACACCTTC.